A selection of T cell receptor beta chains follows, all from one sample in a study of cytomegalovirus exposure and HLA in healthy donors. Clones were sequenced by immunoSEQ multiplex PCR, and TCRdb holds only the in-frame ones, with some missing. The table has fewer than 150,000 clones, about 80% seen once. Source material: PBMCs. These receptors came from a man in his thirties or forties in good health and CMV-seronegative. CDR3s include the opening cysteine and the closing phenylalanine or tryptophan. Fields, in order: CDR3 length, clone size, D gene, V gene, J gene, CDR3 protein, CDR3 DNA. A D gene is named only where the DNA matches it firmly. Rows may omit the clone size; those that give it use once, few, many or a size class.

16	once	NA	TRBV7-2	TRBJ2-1	CASSLLGPAAGHEQFF	TGTGCCAGCAGCTTACTAGGGCCCGCTGCGGGTCATGAGCAGTTCTTC
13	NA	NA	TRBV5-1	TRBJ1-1	CASSSDRTDEAFF	TGCGCCAGCAGCTCGGACAGAACCGATGAAGCTTTCTTT
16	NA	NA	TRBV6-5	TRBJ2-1	CASSYLGAYSYNEQFF	TGTGCCAGCAGTTACTTGGGGGCATATTCCTACAATGAGCAGTTCTTC
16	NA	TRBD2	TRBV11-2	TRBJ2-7	CASARASGSSPYEQYF	TGTGCCAGCGCCAGGGCTAGCGGGAGTAGCCCCTACGAGCAGTACTTC
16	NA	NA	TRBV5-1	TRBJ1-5	CASSLEGREGNQPQHF	TGCGCCAGCAGCTTGGAAGGCAGGGAAGGAAATCAGCCCCAGCATTTT
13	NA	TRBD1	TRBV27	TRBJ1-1	CASRKTGGTEAFF	TGTGCCAGCAGGAAAACAGGGGGCACTGAAGCTTTCTTT
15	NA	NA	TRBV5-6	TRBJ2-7	CASGDKAQNLYEQYF	TGTGCCAGCGGCGACAAGGCCCAAAACCTCTACGAGCAGTACTTC
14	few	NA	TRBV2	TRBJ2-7	CATSSGLGFYEQYF	TGTGCCACCTCAAGCGGGCTAGGCTTCTACGAGCAGTACTTC
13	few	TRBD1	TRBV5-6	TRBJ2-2	CASSSFGQGGLFF	TGTGCCAGCAGCTCATTCGGACAGGGAGGGCTGTTTTTT
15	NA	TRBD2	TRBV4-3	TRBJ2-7	CASSQGLAGVYEQYF	TGCGCCAGCAGCCAAGGACTAGCGGGAGTCTACGAGCAGTACTTC
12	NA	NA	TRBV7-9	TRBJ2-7	CASSFIGYEQYF	TGTGCCAGCAGCTTCATCGGGTACGAGCAGTACTTC
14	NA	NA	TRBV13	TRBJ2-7	CASSLNWGRGEQYF	TGTGCCAGCAGCCTCAACTGGGGGCGAGGCGAGCAGTACTTC
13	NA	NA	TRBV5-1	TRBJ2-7	CASSYDTSYEQYF	TGCGCCAGCAGCTATGACACTTCCTACGAGCAGTACTTC
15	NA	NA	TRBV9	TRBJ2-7	CASSVAGGVTYEQYF	TGTGCCAGCAGCGTAGCTGGAGGGGTAACCTACGAGCAGTACTTC
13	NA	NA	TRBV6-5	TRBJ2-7	CASSPGREKEQYF	TGTGCCAGCAGTCCGGGAAGGGAGAAAGAGCAGTACTTC
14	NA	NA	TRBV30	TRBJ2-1	CAWWRGTPYNEQFF	TGTGCCTGGTGGCGAGGGACACCCTACAATGAGCAGTTCTTC
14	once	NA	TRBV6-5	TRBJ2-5	CASSSWGREETQYF	TGTGCCAGCAGTTCCTGGGGTAGGGAGGAGACCCAGTACTTC
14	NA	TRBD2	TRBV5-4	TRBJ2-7	CASSPSGTSGEQYF	TGTGCCAGCAGCCCCTCCGGGACTAGCGGCGAGCAGTACTTC
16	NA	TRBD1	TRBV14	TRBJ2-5	CASSSLRTGGPETQYF	TGTGCCAGCTCGTCCCTACGGACAGGGGGTCCAGAGACCCAGTACTTC
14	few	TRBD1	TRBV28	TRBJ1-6	CASSSGQENSPLHF	TGTGCCAGCAGTAGCGGACAGGAGAATTCACCCCTCCACTTT
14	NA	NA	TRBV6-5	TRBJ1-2	CASSSRTDNYGYTF	TGTGCCAGCAGTTCCCGGACAGATAACTATGGCTACACCTTC
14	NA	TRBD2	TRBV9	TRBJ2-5	CASSPGGSQETQYF	TGTGCCAGCAGCCCCGGGGGGAGCCAAGAGACCCAGTACTTC
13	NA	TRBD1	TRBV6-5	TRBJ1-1	CASSSPGTGTAFF	TGTGCCAGCAGTTCGCCCGGGACAGGAACTGCTTTCTTT
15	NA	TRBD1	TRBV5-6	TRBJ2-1	CASSPGTGGYNEQFF	TGTGCCAGCAGCCCAGGGACAGGGGGCTACAATGAGCAGTTCTTC
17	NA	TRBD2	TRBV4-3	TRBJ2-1	CASSQDTIAGPYNEQFF	TGCGCCAGCAGCCAAGACACGATAGCGGGACCCTACAATGAGCAGTTCTTC
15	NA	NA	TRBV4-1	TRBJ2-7	CASSQVGGIAYEQYF	TGCGCCAGCAGCCAGGTTGGCGGGATAGCCTACGAGCAGTACTTC
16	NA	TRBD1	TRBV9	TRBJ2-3	CASSRGQGRGTDTQYF	TGTGCCAGCAGCCGTGGACAGGGGAGAGGGACAGATACGCAGTATTTT
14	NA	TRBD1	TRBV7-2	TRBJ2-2	CASSPRQGPGELFF	TGTGCCAGCAGCCCGCGACAGGGTCCCGGGGAGCTGTTTTTT
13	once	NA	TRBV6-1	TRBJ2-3	CASKRQVSDTQYF	TGTGCCAGCAAACGACAGGTTTCGGATACGCAGTATTTT
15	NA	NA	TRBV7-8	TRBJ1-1	CASSLGGTLNTEAFF	TGTGCCAGCAGCTTAGGAGGAACCCTGAACACTGAAGCTTTCTTT
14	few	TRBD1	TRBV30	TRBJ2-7	CACSRDRGSHEQYF	TGTGCCTGTAGCCGGGACAGGGGGTCCCACGAGCAGTACTTC